A selection of T cell receptor beta chains follows, all from one sample in a study of T cell responses to AZD1222 COVID-19 vaccine. Data came from immunoSEQ multiplex PCR; TCRdb stores just in-frame clones and leaves some out. The data show about 150,000 clones, around 93% seen once. This material consisted of peripheral blood, taken on day 0 of AZD1222 vaccination. These receptors were taken from an adult in good health. Both conserved end residues are part of each CDR3. A D gene is named only where the DNA matches it firmly. Some rows mark clone size as missing; the rest say once, few, many or name a class of expanded clone.

v_call	clone_size	j_call	d_call	cdr3_nt	cdr3_aa
TRBV6-4	.	TRBJ2-1	TRBD2	TGTGCCAGCAGCCCCGGCACGGGAGGTTACAATGAGCAGTTCTTC	CASSPGTGGYNEQFF
TRBV29-1	.	TRBJ1-2	.	TGCAGCGTTGGCGGGGGCGAGAACTATGGCTACACCTTC	CSVGGGENYGYTF
TRBV24-1	.	TRBJ2-1	.	TGTGCCACCAGTGACCCCATCCACAATGAGCAGTTCTTC	CATSDPIHNEQFF
TRBV12-3/TRBV12-4	.	TRBJ1-2	.	TGTGCCAGCAGTTTGTTGGGGAACTATGGCTACACCTTC	CASSLLGNYGYTF
TRBV5-1	.	TRBJ1-1	.	TGCGCCAGCAGCTGGGAGGGAAGGACTGAAGCTTTCTTT	CASSWEGRTEAFF
TRBV18	once	TRBJ2-3	TRBD1	TGTGCCAGCTCACCCCGACAGGGGATTGGCGCAGATACGCAGTATTTT	CASSPRQGIGADTQYF
TRBV9	once	TRBJ1-6	.	TGTGCCAGCAGCGTAGGAGACCGGAATTCACCCCTCCACTTT	CASSVGDRNSPLHF
TRBV7-8	.	TRBJ1-2	.	TGTGCCAGCAGCGTGAGGGGGTGGCATATGGATGGCTACACCTTC	CASSVRGWHMDGYTF
TRBV5-8	.	TRBJ1-1	.	TGTGCCAGCACCGTTAACACTGAAGCTTTCTTT	CASTVNTEAFF
TRBV12-5	.	TRBJ1-5	.	TGTGCTAGTGGTTTGGTTTTACAGGGCCGCAATCAGCCCCAGCATTTT	CASGLVLQGRNQPQHF
TRBV10-3	.	TRBJ1-1	.	TGTGCCATCAGCGCCGGGGCTAACACTGAAGCTTTCTTT	CAISAGANTEAFF
TRBV15	.	TRBJ1-2	.	TGTGCCACCAGCAGAGGGGGCCCGGGGAGGAACTATGGCTACACCTTC	CATSRGGPGRNYGYTF
TRBV29-1	.	TRBJ1-1	.	TGCAGCGTTGAAGATCCTTTTCGGGGCACTGAAGCTTTCTTT	CSVEDPFRGTEAFF
TRBV12-5	.	TRBJ2-1	.	TGTGCTAGTGGTTTCAGGGGAGTTGGCGATGCGGAGCAGTTCTTC	CASGFRGVGDAEQFF
TRBV18	.	TRBJ1-3	.	TGTGCCAGCTCACCACAAGGCATCTCTGGAAACACCATATATTTT	CASSPQGISGNTIYF
TRBV6-5	.	TRBJ2-3	.	TGTGCCAGCACAAGACAGGGCACAGATACGCAGTATTTT	CASTRQGTDTQYF
TRBV29-1	.	TRBJ1-1	.	TGCAGCGTTGAAGCCCGGGTTGGAGCTTTCTTT	CSVEARVGAFF
TRBV6-2/TRBV6-3	.	TRBJ2-3	.	TGTGCCAGCAGTCATCAGGAAACTAGCACAGATACGCAGTATTTT	CASSHQETSTDTQYF
TRBV6-4	.	TRBJ1-6	TRBD1	TGTGCCAGCAGGGGGACAGGGGGCTCACCCCTCCACTTT	CASRGTGGSPLHF
TRBV6-6	.	TRBJ1-1	.	TGTGCCAGCACACCCCACCCCCGACTGGACACTGAAGCTTTCTTT	CASTPHPRLDTEAFF
TRBV5-1	.	TRBJ2-7	.	TGCGCCAGCAGCTTGTTCCCGTTGGGTTCCTACGAGCAGTACTTC	CASSLFPLGSYEQYF
TRBV29-1	.	TRBJ2-1	.	TGCAGCACTGGACCTGGCGGAGCAAATGAGCAGTTCTTC	CSTGPGGANEQFF
TRBV7-8	.	TRBJ1-1	.	TGTGCCAGCAGCCCTACAGGGATCACTGAAGCTTTCTTT	CASSPTGITEAFF
TRBV29-1	.	TRBJ1-2	.	TGCAGCGTTGAAGGGGGGAAGGGGTATGGCTACACCTTC	CSVEGGKGYGYTF
TRBV7-8	few	TRBJ1-6	.	TGTGCCAGCAGCCTAACAGGGAGCTCCTATAATTCACCCCTCCACTTT	CASSLTGSSYNSPLHF
TRBV9	.	TRBJ2-3	.	TGTGCCAGCAGCCCTGTAAGTGGCACAGATACGCAGTATTTT	CASSPVSGTDTQYF
TRBV3-1/TRBV3-2	once	TRBJ1-6	.	TGTGCCAGCAGCCCCTATTATTTAGGGGCAGGCGCTGATTCACCCCTCCACTTT	CASSPYYLGAGADSPLHF
TRBV6-5	.	TRBJ1-2	.	TGTGCCAGCAGTTTCACATGGGGGACAACAGACGGCTACACCTTC	CASSFTWGTTDGYTF
TRBV18	.	TRBJ1-5	TRBD1	TGTGCCAGCTCACGCGGACAGGGGAACAATCAGCCCCAGCATTTT	CASSRGQGNNQPQHF
TRBV6-4	once	TRBJ2-1	TRBD2	TGTGCCAGCAGTGAGACTAGCGGTAGCTCCTACAATGAGCAGTTCTTC	CASSETSGSSYNEQFF
TRBV30	.	TRBJ1-5	.	TGTGCCTGGAGTGGCAGTTACAATCAGCCCCAGCATTTT	CAWSGSYNQPQHF
TRBV15	.	TRBJ1-1	.	TGTGCCACCAGCAGAGAGGCACAGGGGAACACTGAAGCTTTCTTT	CATSREAQGNTEAFF
TRBV9	once	TRBJ1-2	.	TGTGCCAGCAGCGTAGAGGGGGGCTATGGCTACACCTTC	CASSVEGGYGYTF
TRBV15	.	TRBJ1-6	.	TGTGCCACCAGCAGAGGATTTCAGGAGTACCTTAATTCACCCCTCCACTTT	CATSRGFQEYLNSPLHF
TRBV4-1	.	TRBJ1-4	.	TGCGCCAGCAGCCAAGGGACAGTCCCCTGGGAAAAACTGTTTTTT	CASSQGTVPWEKLFF
TRBV24-1	.	TRBJ2-7	.	TGTGCCACCAGTGACGGAAGCTCCTACGAGCAGTACTTC	CATSDGSSYEQYF
TRBV12-3/TRBV12-4	.	TRBJ1-2	.	TGTGCCAGCAGCTCGGGACTCGTAAGCTACACCTTC	CASSSGLVSYTF
TRBV24-1	few	TRBJ2-3	.	TGTGCCACCAGTGCCCCTAGCCCAGATACGCAGTATTTT	CATSAPSPDTQYF
TRBV5-1	.	TRBJ2-2	.	TGCGCCAGCAGCTCCCCCCGGGGCAGGGAGAACACCGGGGAGCTGTTTTTT	CASSSPRGRENTGELFF
TRBV7-2	.	TRBJ2-7	TRBD1	TGTGCCAGCAGCTTAGGACAGGGGGGGTACGAGCAGTACTTC	CASSLGQGGYEQYF
TRBV12-5	.	TRBJ2-5	.	TGTGCTAGTGGTTTGAGTTCGCAAGAGACCCAGTACTTC	CASGLSSQETQYF
TRBV3-1/TRBV3-2	once	TRBJ2-7	.	TGTGCCAGCAGCCAAGATGGGATTTCCGAGCAGTACTTC	CASSQDGISEQYF
TRBV29-1	.	TRBJ1-3	.	TGCAGCGTAAAACAGGGTGCTGGAAACACCATATATTTT	CSVKQGAGNTIYF
TRBV6-5	.	TRBJ2-2	.	TGTGCCAGCAGTCAGGACAGGAACACCGGGGAGCTGTTTTTT	CASSQDRNTGELFF
TRBV12-5	.	TRBJ2-3	TRBD2	TGTGCTAGTGGTACAGACAGTGAGCGGGAGTCCTATTTT	CASGTDSERESYF